The subject of this entry is one TCR beta chain. V was shortened by 10 bases and J by 4 bases, with 16 bases between the two germline ends. Germline lookup yields CDR1 MDHEN and CDR2 SYDVKM. The CDR3 has 13 residues. The sample is drawn from a study of blood T cell repertoires in COVID-19. Study details: From T cells, B-cell-depleted T cells, or PBMCs came the material, which was cDNA or gDNA.

Authors' analysis steps: Amplification from reference gene primers served as the basis for estimated nucleated cell counts. TCRdb's table, derived via immunoSEQ multiplex PCR, lists solely in-frame clones and lacks some. V and J calls plus clone size are reproduced from that table; the DNA served to infer D and trimming. The data show more than 250,000 clones, with about nine tenths seen just once and 1% held by the top ten. This receptor was taken from a man in his fifties with active or convalescent COVID-19. The sample was peripheral blood. This sequence joins TRBV28 and TRBJ1-2; no reliable D call. This CDR3 reads CATQAGRFYGYTF. For the CDR3, the DNA is TGTGCCACCCAGGCGGGCCGGTTCTATGGCTACACCTTC.